One sample yielded the 26 T cell receptor beta chains listed below, sequenced in a study of shared clonotypes between healthy human individuals. In the naive CD8 group, cells lacked CD45RO and were positively selected for CCR7, so terminally differentiated effector memory CD45RA+ cells were left out. Sequencing used immunoSEQ multiplex PCR; TCRdb keeps in-frame clones, though not all of them. The table includes nearly 600,000 clones, about 95% detected once. Sequencing input: naive CD8+ T cells sorted from blood. All receptors derive from a woman aged 25 to 39 in good health.

This chain connects TRBV27 to TRBJ2-7; TRBD1 or TRBD2 may be the D gene (6 bases each). CDR3 length: 13 residues. Looked up from germline, CDR1 is MNHEY and CDR2 is SMNVEV (reference sequence). Trimming took 2 bases from V and 6 from J, leaving 11 bases between them. The CDR3 DNA sequence: TGTGCCAGCAGTTTAAGGGGGGCGGGCGAGCAGTACTTC. Its translation: CASSLRGAGEQYF.

The CDR3 spells CASSDRDSYEQYF. CDR3 coding DNA: TGTGCCAGTAGCGACAGGGACTCCTACGAGCAGTACTTC. This chain uses TRBV19 with TRBJ2-7; 7 bases align to TRBD1. V lost 6 bases to trimming and J lost 0 bases; unmatched junction nucleotides: 2. From germline, CDR1 is LNHDA and CDR2 SQIVND (reference sequence). CDR3 length: 13 residues.

The chain employs TRBV29-1 and TRBJ2-1; 10 bases line up with TRBD1. The CDR3 consists of 15 residues. The V segment lost 6 bases and the J segment 8 bases; nucleotides outside the gene matches: 13. CDR1 and CDR2 (germline): SQVTM, ANQGSEA. The CDR3 bases are TGCAGCGTCGGAAATTTGGGACAGGGGAACTATGAGCAGTTCTTC. This encodes CSVGNLGQGNYEQFF.

The chain joins TRBV11-3 to TRBJ1-3; unclear D gene. V was trimmed by 1 base and J by 2 bases, leaving 6 bases between them. The CDR3 length is 14 residues. Germline lookup yields CDR1 SGHNT and CDR2 YENEEA. CDR3 coding DNA: TGTGCCAGCAGCTTAGGGTTCGCTGGAAACACCATATATTTT. Amino acids: CASSLGFAGNTIYF.

The chain recombines TRBV6-6 with TRBJ1-4, with a tentative D call TRBD1 (5 bases). Germline V gene lookup returns CDR1 MNHNY and CDR2 SVGAGI (reference sequence). V lost 9 bases and J 3 bases, leaving 17 bases between the germline ends. This CDR3 comprises 15 residues. In DNA form, the CDR3 reads TGTGCCAGTGCCCCGGGGGAGTTGGCTAATGAAAAACTGTTTTTT. Its protein product is CASAPGELANEKLFF.

DNA for the CDR3: TGTGCCAGCAGCTTAGGCTTAGGTGGGGCAGACCCCAACTATGGCTACACCTTC. It translates to CASSLGLGGADPNYGYTF. The gene calls are TRBV7-9 and TRBJ1-2, with TRBD1 as a possible D gene (5 bases). The CDR3 contains 18 residues. With 1 base removed from V and 2 bases from J, the gap between germline ends came to 20 bases. From germline, CDR1 is SEHNR and CDR2 FQNEAQ (reference sequence).

V is TRBV27 and J is TRBJ2-1, with unresolved D. The CDR3 contains 13 residues. Looked up from germline, CDR1 is MNHEY and CDR2 is SMNVEV (reference sequence). Trimming took 0 bases from V and 8 from J, leaving 8 bases between them. The DNA of the CDR3 is TGTGCCAGCAGTTTATCCAGCACCCATGAGCAGTTCTTC. Translated, it gives CASSLSSTHEQFF.

This chain connects TRBV25-1 to TRBJ2-7, with D perhaps TRBD1 or TRBD2 (6 bases each). From germline, CDR1 is MGHDK and CDR2 SYGVNS. This CDR3 has 16 residues. Deletions cut 10 bases from V and 2 bases from J, with 24 bases between. CDR3 sequence reads: CAITDRRGLSTYEQYF. The CDR3 bases are TGTGCCATCACGGACAGAAGAGGACTATCCACCTACGAGCAGTACTTC.

The chain is built from TRBV27 and TRBJ2-5; TRBD2 might be the D (6 bases). The CDR3 is made up of 15 amino acids. Trimming took off 2 bases at V and 2 bases at J, with 12 bases between the two ends. Germline CDR1 is MNHEY and CDR2 is SMNVEV (reference sequence). The CDR3 protein is CASSLGGSQQETQYF. The CDR3 nucleotides are TGTGCCAGCAGTTTAGGGGGGTCACAGCAAGAGACCCAGTACTTC.

The chain couples TRBV20-1 to TRBJ2-5; no reliable D call. Germline values: CDR1 DFQATT, CDR2 SNEGSKA (reference sequence). The V end lost 1 base, the J end lost 5 bases, and 5 bases lay between the germline ends. The CDR3 contains 11 residues. The CDR3 coding sequence is TGCAGTGCTAGAGTTGCGGAGACCCAGTACTTC. This translates into CSARVAETQYF.

This clone was recorded once. This chain connects TRBV19 to TRBJ2-5; 7 bases match TRBD2. Losses at the gene ends were 2 bases for V and 3 bases for J; bases not matched to a gene: 3. The CDR3 has 14 amino acids. Per the germline V gene, CDR1 is LNHDA and CDR2 is SQIVND (reference sequence). In DNA, the CDR3 is TGTGCCAGTAGTATAATCCTAGCGGAAGAGACCCAGTACTTC. Encoded protein: CASSIILAEETQYF.

J is TRBJ2-1 and V is TRBV5-6; TRBD2 matches 9 bases. CDR1 and CDR2 from the germline V gene are SGHDT and YYEEEE. V was clipped by 0 bases and J by 9 bases; unmatched bases: 7. The CDR3 covers 15 residues. In nucleotides, the CDR3 is TGTGCCAGCAGCTTGGATGGCGGGAGGGCCATTGAGCAGTTCTTC. It is translated as CASSLDGGRAIEQFF.

The genes are TRBV27 and TRBJ2-5; D perhaps matches TRBD1 (6 bases). The J call is uncertain, as TRBJ2-7 better fits the DNA end. This CDR3 comprises 13 residues. Germline V gives CDR1 MNHEY, CDR2 SMNVEV (reference sequence). CDR3 in amino acids: CASSTGSHYEQYF. DNA of the CDR3: TGTGCCAGCAGTACAGGGAGCCACTACGAGCAGTACTTC.

The chain couples TRBV9 to TRBJ2-7; TRBD2 matches 12 bases. Germline assignment: CDR1 SGDLS and CDR2 YYNGEE. V lost 3 bases, J lost 5 bases, and 15 bases stayed unmatched. The CDR3 length is 18 residues. The CDR3 is CASSDRTSGNPSYNEQYF. The CDR3 DNA follows: TGTGCCAGCAGCGACCGGACTAGCGGGAATCCTTCGTACAACGAGCAGTACTTC.

The chain has TRBV27 and TRBJ2-5; D might be TRBD2 (6 bases). The CDR3 runs 16 residues. Trimming cost V 0 bases and J 3 bases, with 14 bases left between them. Germline V gene lookup returns CDR1 MNHEY and CDR2 SMNVEV (reference sequence). This chain's CDR3 is CASSLSRWLAKETQYF. The CDR3 DNA sequence: TGTGCCAGCAGTTTATCCCGGTGGCTAGCGAAAGAGACCCAGTACTTC.

This clone is a singleton in its sample. V is TRBV5-4 and J is TRBJ2-7; TRBD1 matches 7 bases. The CDR3 length is 16 residues. Trimming at V came to 0 bases and at J to 4 bases, leaving 10 bases not matched to a gene. Germline CDR1 SGHNT, CDR2 YYREEE (reference sequence). This chain's CDR3 is CASSLGQGHWGYEQYF. The CDR3 DNA reads TGTGCCAGCAGCTTGGGACAGGGCCACTGGGGGTACGAGCAGTACTTC.

The chain is built from TRBV27 and TRBJ2-1; 10 nucleotides agree with TRBD2. V was clipped by 6 bases and J by 0 bases; unmatched bases: 2. The CDR3 sequence is 15 residues long. The V gene's germline CDR1 is MNHEY and CDR2 SMNVEV (reference sequence). The CDR3, as DNA: TGTGCCAGCAGCCCTAGCGGGGGCTCCTACAATGAGCAGTTCTTC. This codes for CASSPSGGSYNEQFF.

This CDR3 is CASSFGAEAFF. The CDR3 region has the DNA TGTGCCAGCAGTTTTGGCGCTGAAGCTTTCTTT. The chain has TRBV28 and TRBJ1-1, with D unresolved. CDR1 and CDR2 from the germline V gene are MDHEN and SYDVKM. The CDR3 has 11 amino acids. Between the trimmed V and J ends, which lost 3 bases and 6 bases, there was a span of 5 bases. The entire variable domain, with the rest obtained from reference TRBV28 and TRBJ1-1, is as follows: DVKVTQSSRYLVKRTGEKVFLECVQDMDHENMFWYRQDPGLGLRLIYFSYDVKMKEKGDIPEGYSVSREKKERFSLILESASTNQTSMYLCASSFGAEAFFGQGTRLTVV.

The sample holds one count of this clone. V and J are TRBV5-1 and TRBJ2-3; TRBD1 matches at 7 bases. Trimming at V came to 0 bases and at J to 2 bases, leaving 15 bases not matched to a gene. The germline gives CDR1 SGHRS, CDR2 YFSETQ. This CDR3 is 19 amino acids long. CDR3 DNA: TGCGCCAGCAGCTTGGTTGTGAGACAGGGACCTCTCTTCACAGATACGCAGTATTTT. Protein sequence: CASSLVVRQGPLFTDTQYF.

This sequence joins TRBV7-8 and TRBJ2-7; D is uncertain. Per germline, CDR1 SGHVS and CDR2 FQNEAQ. This CDR3 region has 13 residues. The ends were cut back, 1 base at V and 3 bases at J, with 7 bases in the middle. CDR3 bases: TGTGCCAGCAGCTTAGACTACGTCTACGAGCAGTACTTC. Translating it yields CASSLDYVYEQYF. Variable domain in full (rest from reference TRBV7-8 and TRBJ2-7): GAGVSQSPRYKVAKRGQDVALRCDPISGHVSLFWYQQALGQGPEFLTYFQNEAQLDKSGLPSDRFFAERPEGSVSTLKIQRTQQEDSAVYLCASSLDYVYEQYFGPGTRLTVT.

The rearrangement joins TRBV4-1 to TRBJ2-1; 13 bases are shared with TRBD2. CDR3 size: 15 residues. Germline loops: CDR1 MGHRA, CDR2 YSYEKL. V dropped 2 bases and J dropped 6; count of bases not matched to a gene: 1. The CDR3 nucleotides read TGCGCCAGCAGCCAAAGACTAGCGGGAGGCAATGAGCAGTTCTTC. It yields the protein CASSQRLAGGNEQFF.

The rearrangement links TRBV28 to TRBJ2-7; a weak D match, TRBD1 (6 bases). This CDR3 contains 13 residues. Trimming left V 3 bases short and J 3 bases short, with 9 bases between. The germline V gene has CDR1 MDHEN and CDR2 SYDVKM. DNA for the CDR3: TGTGCCAGCAGTTTCCAGACAGGCTACGAGCAGTACTTC. Its translation is CASSFQTGYEQYF.

The genes are TRBV7-8 and TRBJ1-5, with D possibly being TRBD1 (5 bases). V was trimmed by 1 base and J by 4 bases, leaving 11 bases between them. The CDR3 runs to 15 residues. CDR1 and CDR2 from the germline V gene are SGHVS and FQNEAQ. The CDR3 coding sequence is TGTGCCAGCAGCTTAGGGCAGGGTAAAAATCAGCCCCAGCATTTT. Amino acids: CASSLGQGKNQPQHF.

This chain uses TRBV13 with TRBJ2-5; TRBD2 matches at 7 bases. Trimming removed 5 bases from V and 1 base from J; junction bases left unmatched: 13. CDR1 is PRHDT and CDR2 is FYEKMQ in the germline V gene (reference sequence). This CDR3 spans 17 amino acids. Here the CDR3 reads CASSLPGEGRSQETQYF. In nucleotides, the CDR3 is TGTGCCAGCAGCCTTCCCGGGGAGGGACGAAGCCAAGAGACCCAGTACTTC.

The V gene is TRBV6-6, the J gene TRBJ2-7; TRBD2 aligns across 7 bases. This CDR3 region has 14 residues. Germline-derived CDR1 and CDR2 are MNHNY and SVGAGI (reference sequence). Trimming at V came to 6 bases and at J to 3 bases, leaving 8 bases not matched to a gene. CDR3 amino acids: CASSELARSYEQYF. CDR3 sequence (DNA): TGTGCCAGCAGCGAACTAGCGAGGAGCTACGAGCAGTACTTC.

This clone was observed a handful of times. The rearrangement joins TRBV15 to TRBJ2-2; TRBD2 aligns across 7 bases. Germline CDR1 LNHNV, CDR2 YYDKDF (reference sequence). The length of the CDR3 is 11 residues. The trim removed 6 bases at V and 8 bases at J, leaving 0 bases unmatched. This CDR3 is CATSSGGELFF. CDR3 in DNA: TGTGCCACCAGTAGCGGGGGGGAGCTGTTTTTT.